This TCR beta chain derives from a study of shared clonotypes between healthy human individuals. Whole-study findings and limits: Clonotypes shared by all four donors outscored non-shared clonotypes in generation probability.

In the case of this clone: Its target is not known.

Original processing methods: ImmunoSEQ yielded junction-only sequences lacking quality scores, so filtering differed. The assay was immunoSEQ multiplex PCR, and TCRdb's table has in-frame clones only and misses some. V, J and clone size reflect that table, while D and trimming were determined from the DNA. The data show some 1,900,000 clones, around 96% seen once. CD45RO-negative, CCR7-selected cells formed the naive CD8 fraction, which excluded terminally differentiated effector memory CD45RA+ cells. The clonotype comes from a man between 18 and 29 years old in good health. The sample consisted of naive CD8+ T cells sorted from blood.

CDR3 DNA: TGTGCCAGCAGTACAGGGTTCGAGAGCACAGATACGCAGTATTTT. Translating it yields CASSTGFESTDTQYF. The chain is built from TRBV28 and TRBJ2-3, with D possibly TRBD1 on 6 matching bases. The V end was cut by 5 bases, the J end by 0 bases, with 12 bases between. The CDR3 has 15 residues. Germline values: CDR1 MDHEN, CDR2 SYDVKM.